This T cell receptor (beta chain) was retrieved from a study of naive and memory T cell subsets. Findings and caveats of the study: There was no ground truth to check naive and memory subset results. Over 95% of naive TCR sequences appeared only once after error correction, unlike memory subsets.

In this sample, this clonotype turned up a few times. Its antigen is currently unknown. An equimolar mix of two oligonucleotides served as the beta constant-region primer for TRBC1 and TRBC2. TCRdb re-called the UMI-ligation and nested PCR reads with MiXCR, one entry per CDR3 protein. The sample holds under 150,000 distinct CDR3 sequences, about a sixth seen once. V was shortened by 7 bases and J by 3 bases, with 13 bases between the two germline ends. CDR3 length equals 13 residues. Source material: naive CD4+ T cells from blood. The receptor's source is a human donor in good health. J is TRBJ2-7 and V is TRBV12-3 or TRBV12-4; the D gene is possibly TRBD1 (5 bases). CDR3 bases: TGTGCCAGCAACCCCGACAGCTACTACGAGCAGTACTTC. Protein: CASNPDSYYEQYF.